This TCR beta chain came from a study of response to subunit inactivated influenza vaccine. Study findings and constraints: New T cells are recruited in small numbers by each seasonal influenza vaccination, according to the authors' suggestion.

With regard to this clonotype: The antigen is undetermined.

TCRdb re-called the RT-PCR reads with MiXCR, one entry per CDR3 protein. In the table there are 550,000 to 600,000 distinct CDR3 sequences, 10% to 15% of which are singletons. V dropped 5 bases and J dropped 1 base, with 18 bases sitting between them. Germline-derived CDR1 and CDR2 are SGHTA and FQGTGA. CDR3 length: 18 residues. The clonotype was recovered from a man in his fifties who received an inactivated influenza vaccine. The chain joins TRBV7-3 to TRBJ2-6; tentatively, D is TRBD1 or TRBD2 (5 bases each). Material: PBMCs from blood, obtained on the day of vaccination. The CDR3 region is CASSRTFSGTSGANVLTF. The CDR3 DNA is TGTGCCAGCAGCCGCACATTCTCCGGGACGTCTGGGGCCAACGTCCTGACTTTC.